The T cell receptor (beta chain) described here comes from a study of CD4 T cells in relation to SARS-CoV-2 and coronaviruses. Study-level background: Median patient age was nearly 40 years, spanning 21 to 72 years. Shared crossreactive spike epitopes were mapped to their HLA restriction.

Remarks on this clone: The antigen remains unidentified.

Measured with immunoSEQ multiplex PCR; TCRdb has only the in-frame clones, and not every one. The sample contains about 36,000 clones, roughly 83% of which appear only once. CD4 enrichment then naive enrichment separated naive from memory CD4+ cells. Sorted naive or memory CD4+ cells met CEF peptides for 9 to 11 days. Germline V lookup: CDR1 SQVTM, CDR2 ANQGSEA. The CDR3 spans 11 residues. Trimming took off 2 bases at V and 4 bases at J, with 5 bases between the two ends. V usage is TRBV29-1 and J usage is TRBJ2-5; D is unresolved. The sequenced material came from naive CD4+ T cells from PBMCs, cultured in vitro. Subset specified: naive CD4+ T cells isolated by negative enrichment. The sequence came from an adult with COVID-19. CDR3 sequence reads: CSVEISETQYF. DNA for the CDR3: TGCAGCGTTGAAATCTCAGAGACCCAGTACTTC.